These 3 T cell receptor beta chains originate from one sample sequenced in a study of vaccination effects on CD4 cells after COVID-19. Antigen-specific CD4+ T cells were expanded (with viral peptide pools) by the ViraFEST assay ahead of sequencing. The authors isolated CD4+ T cells after 10 days of culture. Infection with SARS-CoV-2 occurred in the person between March and December 2020, and PCR confirmed it. The method was immunoSEQ multiplex PCR; TCRdb's version includes in-frame clones alone and lacks a portion of them. The sample consists of nearly 45,000 clones, around 75% of them appearing once. These receptors are not linked to any known antigen. This specimen consisted of CD4+ T cells from PBMCs cultured with a peptide pool, obtained before COVID-19 vaccination. The receptor set was obtained from a human donor who had a prior SARS-CoV-2 infection.

The CDR3 nucleotides are TGTGCCAGCAGCCTCCTCTTTAGTGCGAGTGACACAGATACGCAGTATTTT. As protein: CASSLLFSASDTDTQYF. The rearrangement uses TRBV3-1 (or the pseudogene TRBV3-2) and TRBJ2-3; D call uncertain. CDR1 and CDR2 (germline): LGHDT, YNNKEL (reference sequence). The CDR3 covers 17 residues. The germline V and J ends were trimmed by 4 bases and 2 bases, with 19 bases remaining between them.

The V and J genes are TRBV11-3 and TRBJ1-3, with D perhaps matching TRBD1 (5 bases). V lost 1 base and J 8 bases, leaving 12 bases between the germline ends. The CDR3 has 14 amino acids. In germline, CDR1 is SGHNT, CDR2 YENEEA. In DNA form, the CDR3 reads TGTGCCAGCAGCTTAGCAGGGACGGAGGACACCATATATTTT. This gives the protein CASSLAGTEDTIYF.

The gene calls are TRBV2 and TRBJ1-4; 8 nucleotides match TRBD1. This CDR3 has 15 amino acids. The V and J ends lost 3 bases and 1 base, in that order; junction bases with no gene match: 1. CDR1 is SNHLY and CDR2 is FYNNEI in the germline V gene. CDR3 bases: TGTGCCAGCAGTGAGGACAGGGTAACTAATGAAAAACTGTTTTTT. Translating gives CASSEDRVTNEKLFF.